The following is a T cell receptor (beta chain) sequence with its context. Antigen unknown. This entry comes from a study of early T cells in non-severe SARS-CoV-2 infection. Across the whole study: The study sequenced bulk RNA from unsorted whole blood, with chains unpaired.

TCRdb used MiXCR to reprocess the 5' RACE reads, holding one entry per CDR3 protein. This table has roughly 56,000 distinct CDR3 sequences, 7.5% to 9.5% appearing once. This CDR3 has 16 residues. V was pared by 6 bases and J by 5 bases, with 16 bases of the junction left unmatched. Per the germline V gene, CDR1 is MNHNY and CDR2 is SVGAGI (reference sequence). Broader study findings: VDJdb matching favored anti-spike CD8 responses, missing private and CD4 specificities.

The specimen sequenced was whole blood. The clonotype comes from an adult who was a healthcare worker with PCR-confirmed SARS-CoV-2 infection or an uninfected control (not recorded which). The rearrangement links TRBV6-6 to TRBJ2-7, with TRBD1 matching over 7 bases. In DNA form, the CDR3 reads TGTGCCAGCAGCTCCACCCGTGACAGGGAACTCGACGAGCAGTACTTC. Protein: CASSSTRDRELDEQYF.